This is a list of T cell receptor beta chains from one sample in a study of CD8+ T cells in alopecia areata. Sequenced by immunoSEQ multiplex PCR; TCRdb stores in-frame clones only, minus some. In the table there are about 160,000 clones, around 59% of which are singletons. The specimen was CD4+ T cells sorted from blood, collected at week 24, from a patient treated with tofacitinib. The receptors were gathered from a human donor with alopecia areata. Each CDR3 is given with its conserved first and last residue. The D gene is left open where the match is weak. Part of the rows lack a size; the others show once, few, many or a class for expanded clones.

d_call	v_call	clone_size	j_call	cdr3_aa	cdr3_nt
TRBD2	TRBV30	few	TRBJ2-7	CAWSVNILAGGYEQYF	TGTGCCTGGAGCGTAAACATACTAGCGGGGGGCTACGAGCAGTACTTC
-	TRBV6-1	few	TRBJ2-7	CASSPWDNYEQYF	TGTGCCAGCAGTCCCTGGGACAATTACGAGCAGTACTTC
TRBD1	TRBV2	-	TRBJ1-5	CASRERQGHSNQPQHF	TGTGCCAGCAGGGAGAGACAGGGTCATAGCAATCAGCCCCAGCATTTT
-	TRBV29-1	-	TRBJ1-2	CSVARGWGPTNYGYTF	TGCAGCGTTGCCCGGGGGTGGGGCCCTACCAACTATGGCTACACCTTC
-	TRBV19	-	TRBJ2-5	CASSMRHQETQYF	TGTGCCAGTAGTATGCGGCACCAAGAGACCCAGTACTTC
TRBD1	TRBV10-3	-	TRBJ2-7	CAISDDRGGSYEQYF	TGTGCCATCAGTGATGACAGGGGTGGCTCCTACGAGCAGTACTTC
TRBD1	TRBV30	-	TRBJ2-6	CAWSVPVGGVSGANVLTF	TGTGCCTGGAGTGTACCAGTAGGGGGCGTCTCTGGGGCCAACGTCCTGACTTTC
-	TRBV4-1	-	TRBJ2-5	CASSPLNGETQYF	TGCGCCAGCAGCCCCCTTAACGGGGAGACCCAGTACTTC
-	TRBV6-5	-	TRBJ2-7	CASRRGTSYEQYF	TGTGCCAGCAGACGCGGGACCTCCTACGAGCAGTACTTC
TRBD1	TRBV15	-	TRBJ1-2	CATSAGDSSYGYTF	TGTGCCACCAGCGCTGGGGACAGCTCCTATGGCTACACCTTC
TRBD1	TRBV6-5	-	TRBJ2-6	CASRRTGDYYVLTF	TGTGCCAGCAGACGGACAGGGGATTATTACGTCCTGACTTTC
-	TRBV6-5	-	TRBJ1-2	CASHGGGSYGYTF	TGTGCCTCCCACGGCGGGGGATCTTATGGCTACACCTTC
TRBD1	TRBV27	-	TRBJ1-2	CASSLSPGQSYGYTF	TGTGCCAGCAGTTTATCTCCGGGACAGAGCTATGGCTACACCTTC
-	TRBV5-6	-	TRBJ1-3	CASTTRGSGAVGNTIYF	TGTGCCAGCACCACTCGAGGGTCAGGGGCGGTTGGAAACACCATATATTTT
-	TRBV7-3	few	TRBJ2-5	CASSQGTSGETQYF	TGTGCCAGCAGCCAAGGGACCTCCGGGGAGACCCAGTACTTC
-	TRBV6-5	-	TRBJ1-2	CATRPGTSGYTF	TGTGCCACTCGACCTGGGACGTCCGGCTACACCTTC
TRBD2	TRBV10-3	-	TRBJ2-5	CAISGTSVETQYF	TGTGCCATCAGTGGAACTAGCGTGGAGACCCAGTACTTC
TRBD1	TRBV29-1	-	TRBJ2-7	CSVVRDRGLYEQYF	TGCAGCGTTGTTAGGGACAGGGGCCTCTACGAGCAGTACTTC
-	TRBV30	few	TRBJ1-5	CAWSSEVGYSNQPQHF	TGTGCCTGGAGCTCCGAAGTGGGTTATAGCAATCAGCCCCAGCATTTT
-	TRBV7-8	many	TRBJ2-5	CASSLSVAAGNLETQYF	TGTGCCAGCAGCTTATCGGTAGCGGCGGGGAACTTAGAGACCCAGTACTTC
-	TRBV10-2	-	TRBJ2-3	CASSLGLTSTDTQYF	TGCGCCAGCTCCCTGGGCCTGACTAGCACAGATACGCAGTATTTT
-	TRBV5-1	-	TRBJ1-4	CASSLQIATNEKLFF	TGCGCCAGCAGCTTGCAAATTGCAACTAATGAAAAACTGTTTTTT
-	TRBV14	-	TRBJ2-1	CASSRVGTNEQFF	TGTGCCAGCAGCAGGGTCGGCACCAATGAGCAGTTCTTC
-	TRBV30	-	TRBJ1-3	CAWAIGGNTIYF	TGTGCCTGGGCGATAGGGGGAAACACCATATATTTT
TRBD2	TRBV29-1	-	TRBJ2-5	CSVEAGGETQYF	TGCAGCGTTGAAGCGGGGGGAGAGACCCAGTACTTC
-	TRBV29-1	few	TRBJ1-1	CSVLLYSTEEAFF	TGCAGCGTTCTACTTTACTCGACAGAAGAAGCTTTCTTT
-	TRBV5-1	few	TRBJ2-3	CASSLPPDTQYF	TGCGCCAGCAGCTTACCCCCGGATACGCAGTATTTT
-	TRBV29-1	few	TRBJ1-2	CSVADRQGRDYGYTF	TGCAGCGTTGCTGATAGGCAGGGCCGTGACTATGGCTACACCTTC
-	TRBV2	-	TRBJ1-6	CAILGRWGNSPLHF	TGTGCCATCCTGGGGCGGTGGGGGAATTCACCCCTCCACTTT
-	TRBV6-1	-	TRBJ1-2	CASSENGASYYGYTF	TGTGCCAGCAGTGAAAATGGGGCCAGTTACTATGGCTACACCTTC
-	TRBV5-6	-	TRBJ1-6	CASSWTNSPLHF	TGTGCCAGCAGCTGGACAAATTCACCCCTCCACTTT
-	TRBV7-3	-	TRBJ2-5	CASSLGGGQETQYF	TGTGCCAGCAGCTTAGGGGGCGGGCAAGAGACCCAGTACTTC
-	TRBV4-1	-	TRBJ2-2	CASSQESRAGELFF	TGCGCCAGCAGCCAAGAGTCGCGTGCCGGGGAGCTGTTTTTT
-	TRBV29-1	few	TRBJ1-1	CSVQGQRLNTEAFF	TGCAGCGTTCAGGGGCAGCGGCTGAACACTGAAGCTTTCTTT
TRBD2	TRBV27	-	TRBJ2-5	CASLQSAGLGTQYF	TGTGCCAGCCTGCAATCAGCCGGACTAGGGACCCAGTACTTC
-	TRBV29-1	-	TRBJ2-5	CSVARYRSETQYF	TGCAGCGTTGCGCGGTACAGGTCTGAGACCCAGTACTTC
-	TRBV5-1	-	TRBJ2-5	CASRSEETQYF	TGCGCCAGCAGGTCAGAAGAGACCCAGTACTTC